The 24 T cell receptor beta chains below come from one sample, sequenced in a study of identical twins. One entry per CDR3 protein, called by TCRdb with MiXCR from the 5' RACE reads. The table has roughly 700,000 distinct CDR3 sequences, 8.6% seen once; the top ten hold around 0.98%. This sample also belongs to another study, concerning yellow fever vaccine responses in identical twins.

The sequencing sample was made of PBMCs. The receptors shown here come from a young woman in good health.

The J gene is TRBJ2-1, the V gene TRBV4-3; D gene ambiguous. The germline V gene has CDR1 LGHNA and CDR2 YSLEER. The germline V and J ends were trimmed by 1 base and 2 bases, with 9 bases remaining between them. CDR3 size: 15 residues. CDR3: CASSQGGSPYNEQFF. The CDR3 DNA follows: TGCGCCAGCAGCCAAGGGGGATCCCCCTACAATGAGCAGTTCTTC.

This clonotype was recorded a few times. This rearrangement joins TRBV25-1 to TRBJ2-5; a possible D gene is TRBD1 (6 bases). The CDR3 totals 14 residues. Germline values: CDR1 MGHDK, CDR2 SYGVNS. V was trimmed by 10 bases and J by 1 base, leaving 16 bases between them. The CDR3 sequence is CAIEGRGGQETQYF. DNA of the CDR3: TGTGCCATCGAGGGGCGAGGGGGCCAAGAGACCCAGTACTTC. Full variable domain (missing parts from reference TRBV25-1 and TRBJ2-5): EADIYQTPRYLVIGTGKKITLECSQTMGHDKMYWYQQDPGMELHLIHYSYGVNSTEKGDLSSESTVSRIRTEHFPLTLESARPSHTSQYLCAIEGRGGQETQYFGPGTRLLVL.

The chain uses TRBV27 and TRBJ2-5; 10 positions agree with TRBD2. In germline, CDR1 is MNHEY, CDR2 SMNVEV (reference sequence). The CDR3 extends over 13 amino acids. Unmatched junction bases numbered 5, after V lost 8 bases and J lost 5 bases. The CDR3 DNA reads as TGTGCCAGCTCCCTAGCGGGAGATGAGACCCAGTACTTC. Translation: CASSLAGDETQYF.

This chain joins TRBV6-2 or TRBV6-3 and TRBJ2-5; D unclear. Deletions cut 2 bases from V and 4 bases from J, with 8 bases between. The CDR3 loop spans 13 amino acids. The germline gives CDR1 MNHEY, CDR2 SVGEGT. The CDR3 bases are TGTGCCAGCAGTTACGAGTTCCTAGAGACCCAGTACTTC. Translation gives CASSYEFLETQYF.

This chain joins TRBV15 and TRBJ2-1, with 8 bases fitting TRBD2. The germline V gene encodes CDR1 LNHNV and CDR2 YYDKDF (reference sequence). The CDR3 extends over 15 amino acids. The V gene end was trimmed by 5 bases and the J gene end by 1 base; junction bases not matched to a gene: 4. CDR3 nucleotides: TGTGCCACCAGCGGTAGCGGGAAATCCTACAATGAGCAGTTCTTC. This codes for CATSGSGKSYNEQFF.

This clonotype appeared a few times. The chain recombines TRBV10-3 with TRBJ2-2, with D possibly matching TRBD1 (5 bases). Germline assignment: CDR1 ENHRY and CDR2 SYGVKD. This CDR3 spans 13 amino acids. The V end lost 4 bases, the J end lost 6 bases, and 9 bases lay between the germline ends. CDR3 coding DNA: TGTGCCATCAGTGGCTCAGGGTCCGGGGAGCTGTTTTTT. Translating it yields CAISGSGSGELFF.

CDR3 coding DNA: TGTGCCAGCTCAGAGGGGGCGGCGGCCAACGTCCTGACTTTC. Amino acids: CASSEGAAANVLTF. The J gene is TRBJ2-6, the V gene TRBV18, with 7 bases lining up with TRBD1. V was pared by 5 bases and J by 6 bases, with 4 bases of the junction left unmatched. The CDR3 extends over 14 amino acids. CDR1 KGHSH and CDR2 LQKENI come from the germline V gene.

There are a few counts of this clonotype. V gene TRBV6-2 or TRBV6-3 combines with J gene TRBJ2-4; 7 positions agree with TRBD2. Germline V gene lookup returns CDR1 MNHEY and CDR2 SVGEGT. The CDR3 contains 21 residues. V trimming: 1 base; J trimming: 1 base; junction bases outside the gene matches: 19. The CDR3 bases are TGTGCCAGCAGTTACTTGCCCGCGGCTAGGGCGGGAGTAGTGGCCAAAAACATTCAGTACTTC. Protein product: CASSYLPAARAGVVAKNIQYF.

The V and J genes are TRBV29-1 and TRBJ1-1; TRBD1 aligns across 7 bases. V dropped 7 bases and J dropped 4; count of bases not matched to a gene: 3. From germline, CDR1 is SQVTM and CDR2 ANQGSEA. The CDR3 contains 11 residues. The CDR3 region has the DNA TGCAGCGCTGCAGGGGGCACTGAAGCTTTCTTT. It translates to CSAAGGTEAFF.

Ten or more counts support this clonotype. The gene calls are TRBV5-5 and TRBJ1-2; D is uncertain. This CDR3 is 14 amino acids long. The V end lost 4 bases, the J end lost 4 bases, and 14 bases lay between the germline ends. The germline V gene has CDR1 SGHKS and CDR2 YYEKEE (reference sequence). The CDR3 region has the DNA TGTGCCAGCAGCCAAACAAGGGTAGCCTATGGCTACACCTTC. As protein: CASSQTRVAYGYTF.

This clonotype was found a few times. The chain uses TRBV12-3 or TRBV12-4 and TRBJ2-1, with TRBD2 as a possible D gene (6 bases). Between the trimmed V and J ends, which lost 0 bases and 0 bases, there was a span of 12 bases. The CDR3 spans 17 residues. In nucleotides, the CDR3 is TGTGCCAGCAGTTTAGCGGGCACTAGCTACTCCTACAATGAGCAGTTCTTC. It translates to CASSLAGTSYSYNEQFF.

The chain uses TRBV10-3 and TRBJ2-7; unclear D gene. The germline V and J ends were trimmed by 7 bases and 0 bases, with 13 bases remaining between them. The CDR3 sequence is 14 residues long. Germline CDR1 and CDR2: ENHRY and SYGVKD. The CDR3 protein is CAIIRAADSYEQYF. The CDR3 bases are TGTGCCATCATTCGGGCGGCTGACTCCTACGAGCAGTACTTC.

This clonotype was observed a few times. This chain uses TRBV4-2 with TRBJ2-5; TRBD1 matches 10 bases. This CDR3 has 16 residues. V dropped 3 bases and J dropped 4; count of bases not matched to a gene: 8. Per germline, CDR1 LGHNA and CDR2 YNFKEQ. CDR3 in amino acids: CASSQVTGTGVETQYF. Here the CDR3 DNA reads TGTGCCAGCAGCCAGGTGACCGGGACAGGGGTAGAGACCCAGTACTTC.

This clonotype was found many times. The gene calls are TRBV5-1 and TRBJ2-1, with 15 bases matching TRBD2. Per the germline V gene, CDR1 is SGHRS and CDR2 is YFSETQ. The CDR3 contains 16 residues. Trimming removed 3 bases from V and 9 bases from J; junction bases left unmatched: 7. CDR3 region: CASSSWTSGGASEQFF. In nucleotides, the CDR3 is TGCGCCAGCAGCTCCTGGACTAGCGGGGGGGCCAGTGAGCAGTTCTTC.

V usage is TRBV12-3 or TRBV12-4 and J usage is TRBJ2-3; TRBD2 aligns across 8 bases. The CDR3 is 17 residues long. The J segment lost 4 bases and the V segment lost 1 base, leaving 10 bases of the junction unmatched. The CDR3 DNA is TGTGCCAGCAGTTTAGAGGTCCGGGGGGGCCGCGCAGATACGCAGTATTTT. It specifies CASSLEVRGGRADTQYF.

This chain joins TRBV20-1 and TRBJ1-5; 8 bases fit TRBD1. The length of the CDR3 is 15 residues. Germline CDR1 reads DFQATT; CDR2 reads SNEGSKA (reference sequence). The V and J ends lost 6 bases and 2 bases, in that order; junction bases with no gene match: 9. DNA of the CDR3: TGCAGTGCAACCAGGGGGCATGGGGGCAATCAGCCCCAGCATTTT. This codes for CSATRGHGGNQPQHF.

The rearrangement joins TRBV27 to TRBJ2-3; tentatively, D is TRBD1 or TRBD2 (5 bases each). Germline CDR1 is MNHEY and CDR2 is SMNVEV (reference sequence). Trimming removed 2 bases at V and 4 bases at J, with 16 bases between. CDR3 size: 16 residues. For the CDR3, the DNA is TGTGCCAGCAGTTTAAGACGGGCTACGGGGCCAGATACGCAGTATTTT. Encoded protein: CASSLRRATGPDTQYF.

Ten or more counts support this clonotype. This chain joins TRBV29-1 and TRBJ2-2, with TRBD2 matching over 7 bases. This CDR3 region has 16 residues. Germline assignment: CDR1 SQVTM and CDR2 ANQGSEA. With V trimmed by 1 base and J by 6 bases, 11 bases remained unmatched. CDR3 sequence (DNA): TGCAGCGTTGAAGGGGGAGGGACCCCCAGCGCCGGGGAGCTGTTTTTT. Residues: CSVEGGGTPSAGELFF.

This clonotype was counted a few times. The chain employs TRBV24-1 and TRBJ2-3; 11 bases map to TRBD2. CDR3 length equals 17 residues. From germline, CDR1 is KGHDR and CDR2 SFDVKD. V was clipped by 4 bases and J by 1 base; unmatched bases: 6. The CDR3, as DNA: TGTGCCACCAGTGAACTAGCGGGAGTCAAGGGCACAGATACGCAGTATTTT. It codes for CATSELAGVKGTDTQYF.

The chain joins TRBV29-1 to TRBJ2-3; D possibly corresponds to TRBD1 (5 bases). CDR1 is SQVTM, CDR2 ANQGSEA, per germline. V dropped 0 bases and J dropped 2 bases, with 15 bases sitting between them. The CDR3 spans 16 residues. CDR3 residues: CSVEDIDRISTDTQYF. CDR3 sequence (DNA): TGCAGCGTTGAAGATATCGACAGAATCTCCACAGATACGCAGTATTTT.

In this sample, this clonotype turned up a few times. The V call is TRBV6-6, the J call TRBJ1-2; a possible D gene is TRBD1 (5 bases). The CDR3 runs 13 residues. Germline V gene lookup returns CDR1 MNHNY and CDR2 SVGAGI (reference sequence). V dropped 11 bases and J dropped 10 bases, with 23 bases sitting between them. CDR3 nucleotides: TGTGCCTCCCGGCGAGGGGATAAAGCCGTCTACACCTTC. It encodes CASRRGDKAVYTF.

The sample holds a few counts of this clonotype. V usage is TRBV20-1 and J usage is TRBJ2-5; 8 positions agree with TRBD2. The ends lost 0 bases at V and 5 bases at J; junction bases unmatched: 5. Germline values: CDR1 DFQATT, CDR2 SNEGSKA (reference sequence). The CDR3 sequence is 14 residues long. The chain's CDR3 is CSARDTAGVETQYF. CDR3 bases: TGCAGTGCTAGAGACACAGCGGGGGTGGAGACCCAGTACTTC.

This clonotype appeared many times. The chain uses TRBV12-3 or TRBV12-4 and TRBJ1-1, with D perhaps matching TRBD1 (6 bases). Deletions cut 1 base from V and 0 bases from J, with 6 bases between. This CDR3 is 14 amino acids long. CDR3 coding DNA: TGTGCCAGCAGTTTAGAGGGGGTGAACACTGAAGCTTTCTTT. It is translated as CASSLEGVNTEAFF.

There are many counts of this clonotype. The chain couples TRBV29-1 to TRBJ1-1; 9 bases are shared with TRBD1. CDR1 is SQVTM, CDR2 ANQGSEA, per germline. This CDR3 comprises 14 residues. With V trimmed by 5 bases and J by 3 bases, 7 bases remained unmatched. The CDR3 spells CSVPRTGVDTEAFF. The CDR3 DNA follows: TGCAGCGTTCCAAGGACAGGGGTCGACACTGAAGCTTTCTTT.